This TCR beta chain was profiled in a study of blood T cell repertoires in COVID-19. Study context: Nucleic acid was either cDNA or gDNA, and it came from T cells, B-cell-depleted T cells, or PBMCs.

In its sample, this clone was seen a few times. The authors' processing: Amplification from reference gene primers served as the basis for estimated nucleated cell counts. Only in-frame clones appear in the TCRdb table, and some are missing; sequencing was by immunoSEQ multiplex PCR. The V and J calls and clone size were taken over from that table, and D and trimming were inferred from the DNA. The sample has under 350,000 clones; 80% to 90% are singletons. Cohort assignment relied on participant-reported clinical history. The sequenced sample was PBMCs or T cells enriched from blood (not recorded which). This clonotype was sampled from a woman between 40 and 50 years old with acute COVID-19.

CDR3 loop: CASSRSTGEKLFF. In nucleotides, the CDR3 is TGTGCCAGCAGCCGGAGTACAGGTGAAAAACTGTTTTTT. The chain couples TRBV3-1 (or the pseudogene TRBV3-2) to TRBJ1-4, with D possibly TRBD1 on 5 matching bases. The CDR3 runs 13 residues. The V end was cut by 4 bases, the J end by 7 bases, with 10 bases between. Germline CDR1 reads LGHDT; CDR2 reads YNNKEL (reference sequence).